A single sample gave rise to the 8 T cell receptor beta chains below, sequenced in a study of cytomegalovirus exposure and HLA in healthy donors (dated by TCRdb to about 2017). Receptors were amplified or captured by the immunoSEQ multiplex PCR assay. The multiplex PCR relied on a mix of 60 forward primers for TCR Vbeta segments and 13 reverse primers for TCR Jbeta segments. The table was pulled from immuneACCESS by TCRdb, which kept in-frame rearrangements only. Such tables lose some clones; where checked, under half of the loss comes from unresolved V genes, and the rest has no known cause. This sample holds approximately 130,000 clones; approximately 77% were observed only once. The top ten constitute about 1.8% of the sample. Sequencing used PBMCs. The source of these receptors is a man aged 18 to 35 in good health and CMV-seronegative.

In DNA form, the CDR3 reads TGTGCCAGCAGCGACACCCCCGGGACACCGGGAGGTGAGCAGTTCTTC. Translating it yields CASSDTPGTPGGEQFF. The chain uses TRBV9 and TRBJ2-1; the D gene is possibly TRBD2 (7 bases). Germline CDR1 is SGDLS and CDR2 is YYNGEE. The V end was cut by 3 bases, the J end by 9 bases, with 22 bases between. There are 16 residues in the CDR3.

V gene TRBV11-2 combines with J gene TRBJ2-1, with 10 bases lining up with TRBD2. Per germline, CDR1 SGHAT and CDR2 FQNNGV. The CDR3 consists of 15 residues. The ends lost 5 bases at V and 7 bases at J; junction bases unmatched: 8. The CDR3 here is CASSPRVAGGNEQFF. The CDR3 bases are TGTGCCAGCAGCCCCCGGGTAGCGGGGGGAAATGAGCAGTTCTTC.

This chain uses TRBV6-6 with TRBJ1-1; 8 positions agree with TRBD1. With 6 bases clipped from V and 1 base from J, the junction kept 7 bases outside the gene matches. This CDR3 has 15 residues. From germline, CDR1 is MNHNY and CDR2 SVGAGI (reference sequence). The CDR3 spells CASRLTGTGNTEAFF. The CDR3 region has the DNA TGTGCCAGCAGACTTACCGGGACAGGGAACACTGAAGCTTTCTTT.

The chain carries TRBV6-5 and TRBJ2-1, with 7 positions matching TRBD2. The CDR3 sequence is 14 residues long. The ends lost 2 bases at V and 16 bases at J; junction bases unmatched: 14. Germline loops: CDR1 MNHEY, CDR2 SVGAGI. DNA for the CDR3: TGTGCCAGCAGTTACCAGGGCAGCGGGGACGGTTTTTTCTTC. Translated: CASSYQGSGDGFFF.

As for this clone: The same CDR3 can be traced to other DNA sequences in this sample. The CDR3 here is CASSYSSGGGYTF. The CDR3, as DNA: TGTGCCAGCAGTTACTCGAGCGGGGGAGGCTACACCTTC. The V call is TRBV6-5, the J call TRBJ1-2, with TRBD1 as a possible D gene (5 bases). Germline values: CDR1 MNHEY, CDR2 SVGAGI. V lost 0 bases to trimming and J lost 8 bases, with 10 bases between them. The CDR3 has 13 residues.

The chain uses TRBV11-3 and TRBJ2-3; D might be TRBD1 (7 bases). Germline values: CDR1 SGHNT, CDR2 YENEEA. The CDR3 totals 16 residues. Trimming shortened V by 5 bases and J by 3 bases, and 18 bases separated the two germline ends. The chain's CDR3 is CASSTQVGGQTDTQYF. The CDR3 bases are TGTGCCAGCAGCACCCAAGTGGGGGGACAGACAGATACGCAGTATTTT.

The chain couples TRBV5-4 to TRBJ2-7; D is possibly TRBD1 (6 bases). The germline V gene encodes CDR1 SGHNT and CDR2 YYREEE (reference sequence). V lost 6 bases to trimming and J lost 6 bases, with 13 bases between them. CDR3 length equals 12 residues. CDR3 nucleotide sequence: TGTGCCAGCAACCGTGGGGGCCTCGAGCAGTACTTC. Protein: CASNRGGLEQYF. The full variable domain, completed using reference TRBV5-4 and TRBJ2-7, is ETGVTQSPTHLIKTRGQQVTLRCSSQSGHNTVSWYQQALGQGPQFIFQYYREEENGRGNFPPRFSGLQFPNYSSELNVNALELDDSALYLCASNRGGLEQYFGPGTRLTVT.

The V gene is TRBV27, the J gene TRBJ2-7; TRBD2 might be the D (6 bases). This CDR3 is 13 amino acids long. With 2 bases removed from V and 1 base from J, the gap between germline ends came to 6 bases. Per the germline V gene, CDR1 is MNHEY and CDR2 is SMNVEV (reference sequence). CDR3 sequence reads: CASSLGGSYEQYF. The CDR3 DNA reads TGTGCCAGCAGTTTAGGAGGGTCCTACGAGCAGTACTTC.